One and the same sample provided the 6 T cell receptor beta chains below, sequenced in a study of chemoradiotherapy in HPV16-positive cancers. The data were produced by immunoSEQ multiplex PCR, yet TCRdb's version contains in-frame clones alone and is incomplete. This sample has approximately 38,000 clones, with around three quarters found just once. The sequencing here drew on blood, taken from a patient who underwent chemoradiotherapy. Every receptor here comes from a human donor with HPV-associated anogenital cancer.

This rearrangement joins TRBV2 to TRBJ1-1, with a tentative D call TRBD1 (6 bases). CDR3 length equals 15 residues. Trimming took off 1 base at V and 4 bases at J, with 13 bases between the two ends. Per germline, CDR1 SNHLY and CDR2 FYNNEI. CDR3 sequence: CASSEGWGRVTEAFF. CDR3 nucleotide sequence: TGTGCCAGCAGTGAAGGCTGGGGGCGCGTCACTGAAGCTTTCTTT.

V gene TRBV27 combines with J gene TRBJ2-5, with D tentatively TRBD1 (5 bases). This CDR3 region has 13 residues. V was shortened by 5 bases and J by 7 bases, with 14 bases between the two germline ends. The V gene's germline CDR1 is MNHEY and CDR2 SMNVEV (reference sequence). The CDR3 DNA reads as TGTGCCAGCAGTCTCGACAGCTTGGGGACCCAGTACTTC. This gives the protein CASSLDSLGTQYF.

Here the CDR3 reads CASSLSRVGNEQFF. The CDR3 DNA sequence: TGTGCCAGCAGCCTGAGCAGGGTGGGCAATGAGCAGTTCTTC. The J gene is TRBJ2-1, the V gene TRBV11-2, with a tentative D call TRBD1 (5 bases). Per germline, CDR1 SGHAT and CDR2 FQNNGV. This CDR3 is 14 amino acids long. Between the trimmed V and J ends, which lost 5 bases and 6 bases, there was a span of 14 bases.

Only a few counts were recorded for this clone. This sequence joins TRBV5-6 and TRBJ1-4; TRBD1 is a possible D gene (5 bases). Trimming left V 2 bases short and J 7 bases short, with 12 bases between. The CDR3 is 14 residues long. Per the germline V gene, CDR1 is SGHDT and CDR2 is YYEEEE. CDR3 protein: CASSLNGGGEKLFF. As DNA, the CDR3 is TGTGCCAGCAGCTTAAATGGTGGGGGTGAAAAACTGTTTTTT.

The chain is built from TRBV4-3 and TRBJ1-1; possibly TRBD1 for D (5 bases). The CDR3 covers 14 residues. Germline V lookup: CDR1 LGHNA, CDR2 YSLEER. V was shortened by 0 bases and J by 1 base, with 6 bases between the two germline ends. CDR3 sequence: CASSQEDTNTEAFF. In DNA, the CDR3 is TGCGCCAGCAGCCAAGAGGACACGAACACTGAAGCTTTCTTT.

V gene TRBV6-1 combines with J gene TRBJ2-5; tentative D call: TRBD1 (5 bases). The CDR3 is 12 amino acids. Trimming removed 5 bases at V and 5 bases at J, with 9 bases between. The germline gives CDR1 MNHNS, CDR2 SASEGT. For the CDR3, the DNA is TGTGCCAGCAGTCGGACAAGTGAGACCCAGTACTTC. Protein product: CASSRTSETQYF.